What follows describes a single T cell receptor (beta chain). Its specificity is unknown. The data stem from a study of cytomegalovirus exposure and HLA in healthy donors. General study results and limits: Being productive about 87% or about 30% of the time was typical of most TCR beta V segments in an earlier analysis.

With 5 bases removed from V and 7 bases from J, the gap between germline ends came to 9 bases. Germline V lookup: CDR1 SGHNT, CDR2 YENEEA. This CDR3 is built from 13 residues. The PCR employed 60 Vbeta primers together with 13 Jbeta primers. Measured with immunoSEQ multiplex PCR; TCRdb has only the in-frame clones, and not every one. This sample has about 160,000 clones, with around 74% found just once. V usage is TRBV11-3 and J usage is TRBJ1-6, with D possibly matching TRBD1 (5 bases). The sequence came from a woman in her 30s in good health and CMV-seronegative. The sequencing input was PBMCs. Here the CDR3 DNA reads TGTGCCAGCAGCCTGGGGCAGAATTCACCCCTCCACTTT. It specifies CASSLGQNSPLHF.